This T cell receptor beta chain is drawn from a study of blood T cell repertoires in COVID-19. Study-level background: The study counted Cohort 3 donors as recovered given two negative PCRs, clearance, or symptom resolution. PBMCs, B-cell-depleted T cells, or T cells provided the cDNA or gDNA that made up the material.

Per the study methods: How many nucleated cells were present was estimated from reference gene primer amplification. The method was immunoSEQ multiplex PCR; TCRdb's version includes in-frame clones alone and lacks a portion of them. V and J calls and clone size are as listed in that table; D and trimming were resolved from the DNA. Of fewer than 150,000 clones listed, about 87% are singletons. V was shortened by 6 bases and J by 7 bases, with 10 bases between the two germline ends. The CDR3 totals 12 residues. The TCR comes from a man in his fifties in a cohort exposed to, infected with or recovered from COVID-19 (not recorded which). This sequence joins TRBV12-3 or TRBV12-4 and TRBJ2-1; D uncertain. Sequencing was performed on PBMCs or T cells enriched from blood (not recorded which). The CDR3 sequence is CASSPARNEQFF. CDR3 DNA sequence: TGTGCCAGCAGCCCCGCGAGGAATGAGCAGTTCTTC.